These 3 T cell receptor beta chains were all obtained from the same sample, sequenced in a study of identical twins. Via MiXCR, TCRdb re-called the 5' RACE reads, giving one row per CDR3 protein. The table records hundreds of thousands of distinct CDR3 sequences, 15% to 20% of them present only once. The data were also submitted as part of a second study, on T cells expressing NK-cell markers.

Sequencing was carried out using PBMCs. The receptor set was obtained from a woman aged 18-30 years in good health.

Many counts were recorded for this clonotype. The genes are TRBV12-3 or TRBV12-4 and TRBJ2-6; D possibly matches TRBD1 or TRBD2 (6 bases each). This CDR3 is 15 amino acids long. V was clipped by 6 bases and J by 0 bases, with 9 bases between them. The CDR3 coding sequence is TGTGCCAGCAGGGAGGGGGACTCTGGGGCCAACGTCCTGACTTTC. This translates into CASREGDSGANVLTF.

This sequence joins TRBV25-1 and TRBJ2-3; D not resolved. Germline V CDR1 and CDR2: MGHDK, SYGVNS. V was clipped by 6 bases and J by 0 bases, with 10 bases between them. The CDR3 contains 14 residues. This chain's CDR3 is CASRTHGSTDTQYF. CDR3 DNA sequence: TGTGCCAGCAGGACGCACGGAAGCACAGATACGCAGTATTTT.

This clonotype was detected only a few times. J is TRBJ2-7 and V is TRBV6-2 or TRBV6-3; TRBD2 matches 8 bases. The length of the CDR3 is 15 residues. V dropped 0 bases and J dropped 3; count of bases not matched to a gene: 4. Per germline, CDR1 MNHEY and CDR2 SVGEGT. CDR3 DNA: TGTGCCAGCAGTTACTCTAGCGGGATCATCTACGAGCAGTACTTC. Its translation is CASSYSSGIIYEQYF.